The 15 T cell receptor beta chains below all came from one sample that was sequenced in a study of cytomegalovirus exposure and HLA in healthy donors. With 60 Vbeta and 13 Jbeta primers, the PCR was carried out. Here immunoSEQ multiplex PCR was the method, and the copy in TCRdb shows in-frame clones only, minus some. The sample yields 150,000 to 200,000 clones, under 80% seen once. The sequencing input was PBMCs. The receptor set was obtained from a woman aged 45-65 years in good health and CMV-seropositive.

The gene calls are TRBV4-1 and TRBJ2-7, with 7 bases that match TRBD1. V lost 4 bases and J lost 0; bases outside the gene matches: 3. This CDR3 has 14 residues. Looked up from germline, CDR1 is MGHRA and CDR2 is YSYEKL. CDR3 sequence reads: CASSPGDSSYEQYF. CDR3 bases: TGCGCCAGCAGCCCCGGGGACAGCTCCTACGAGCAGTACTTC.

This clone came up once. This chain joins TRBV7-6 and TRBJ1-2, with D hard to call. V gave up 0 bases and J gave up 4 bases, with 9 bases separating them. The CDR3 runs 14 residues. CDR1 and CDR2 (germline): SGHVS, FNYEAQ. CDR3 amino acids: CASSLATGSYGYTF. The DNA for the CDR3 is TGTGCCAGCAGCTTAGCCACGGGGTCCTATGGCTACACCTTC.

The rearrangement joins TRBV7-3 to TRBJ2-1, with a tentative D call TRBD2 (6 bases). The V and J ends lost 4 bases and 9 bases respectively, with 10 bases between them. Per germline, CDR1 SGHTA and CDR2 FQGTGA. The CDR3 consists of 12 residues. The CDR3 nucleotides are TGTGCCAGCAGCTCGGGGACTGCTGAGCAGTTCTTC. This sequence encodes CASSSGTAEQFF.

This chain links TRBV5-4 with TRBJ2-6, with no clear D. V gave up 7 bases and J gave up 2 bases, with 16 bases separating them. The CDR3 length is 16 residues. Germline CDR1 SGHNT, CDR2 YYREEE (reference sequence). CDR3 in amino acids: CASFVASPPGANVLTF. In DNA form, the CDR3 reads TGTGCCAGCTTCGTAGCCAGCCCCCCTGGGGCCAACGTCCTGACTTTC.

Concerning this clone: Other nucleotide sequences in the sample specify the same CDR3. The rearrangement links TRBV2 to TRBJ1-1, with TRBD1 matching 11 bases. Trimming at V came to 7 bases and at J to 0 bases, leaving 10 bases not matched to a gene. Germline V CDR1 and CDR2: SNHLY, FYNNEI. The length of the CDR3 is 17 residues. The CDR3 DNA sequence: TGTGCCAGCAAAGGACAGGGGGCGAGTCGCATGAACACTGAAGCTTTCTTT. Residues: CASKGQGASRMNTEAFF.

V and J are TRBV5-1 and TRBJ1-2; D call uncertain. The V gene lost 4 bases and the J gene lost 2 bases, with 12 bases spanning the gap. Germline V lookup: CDR1 SGHRS, CDR2 YFSETQ. The CDR3 totals 14 residues. CDR3 residues: CASSPLSGNYGYTF. In DNA form, the CDR3 reads TGCGCCAGCAGCCCGCTTTCGGGGAACTATGGCTACACCTTC.

V gene TRBV7-9 combines with J gene TRBJ1-4; tentatively, D is TRBD1 (6 bases). The CDR3 consists of 18 residues. The germline V and J ends were trimmed by 1 base and 1 base, with 16 bases remaining between them. CDR1 SEHNR and CDR2 FQNEAQ come from the germline V gene (reference sequence). The CDR3 protein is CASSLDAGVKGTNEKLFF. DNA of the CDR3: TGTGCCAGCAGCTTAGACGCAGGGGTGAAGGGAACTAATGAAAAACTGTTTTTT.

With respect to this clone: The sample contains more than one DNA sequence encoding this CDR3. J is TRBJ1-4 and V is TRBV19; 8 bases are a match to TRBD1. With 3 bases clipped from V and 8 bases from J, the junction kept 5 bases outside the gene matches. The CDR3 covers 14 residues. The germline gives CDR1 LNHDA, CDR2 SQIVND (reference sequence). The CDR3 sequence is CASSIRTGKEKLFF. Written as DNA, the CDR3 is TGTGCCAGTAGTATCAGGACAGGGAAAGAAAAACTGTTTTTT.

The CDR3, as DNA: TGTGCCAGTAGTTTTAGCTCCTTCACAGATACGCAGTATTTT. Amino acids: CASSFSSFTDTQYF. The rearrangement uses TRBV19 and TRBJ2-3; no clear D. CDR3 length: 14 residues. Germline V gene lookup returns CDR1 LNHDA and CDR2 SQIVND (reference sequence). The V and J ends lost 5 bases and 2 bases respectively, with 11 bases between them.

The chain combines TRBV5-1 with TRBJ1-3, with no clear D. Trimming took 3 bases from V and 4 from J, leaving 14 bases between them. This CDR3 is 15 amino acids long. Germline V CDR1 and CDR2: SGHRS, YFSETQ. The CDR3 spells CASSWTWIPGNTIYF. The CDR3 DNA reads as TGCGCCAGCAGCTGGACTTGGATCCCCGGAAACACCATATATTTT.

A single count supports this clone. The chain joins TRBV6-5 to TRBJ1-3, with 7 bases that match TRBD1. V shed 6 bases and J 0 bases; nucleotides not matched to a gene: 5. Germline CDR1 reads MNHEY; CDR2 reads SVGAGI. The length of the CDR3 is 15 residues. CDR3 region: CASSRGQTSGNTIYF. The CDR3 DNA is TGTGCCAGCAGCAGGGGACAGACCTCTGGAAACACCATATATTTT.

CDR3 in DNA: TGTGCCTGGAAGTCGGGAGAGACCCAGTACTTC. Its protein product is CAWKSGETQYF. The chain joins TRBV30 to TRBJ2-5, with D hard to call. Looked up from germline, CDR1 is GTSNPN and CDR2 is SVGIG (reference sequence). V was cut by 4 bases and J by 4 bases, with 7 bases left in between. The length of the CDR3 is 11 residues.

A few counts support this clone. The V and J genes are TRBV6-1 and TRBJ1-1; D not resolved. Per germline, CDR1 MNHNS and CDR2 SASEGT. V lost 10 bases and J 1 base, leaving 13 bases between the germline ends. The CDR3 has 13 residues. The CDR3 here is CATLTSGNTEAFF. For the CDR3, the DNA is TGTGCCACTCTCACCTCGGGGAACACTGAAGCTTTCTTT.

The CDR3 nucleotides read TGTGCCAGCTCTCCGACAGTCCAAGAGACCCAGTACTTC. Amino acids: CASSPTVQETQYF. The gene calls are TRBV6-5 and TRBJ2-5; the D gene is possibly TRBD1 (5 bases). The CDR3 is made up of 13 amino acids. Germline assignment: CDR1 MNHEY and CDR2 SVGAGI. Trimming pared 8 bases from V and 1 base from J, leaving 11 bases between.

There are a few counts of this clone. The genes are TRBV5-6 and TRBJ1-6, with D perhaps matching TRBD1 (6 bases). Germline CDR1 and CDR2: SGHDT and YYEEEE. The CDR3 has 15 residues. Trimming pared 4 bases from V and 7 bases from J, leaving 15 bases between. The CDR3 protein is CASSTRRGTNSPLHF. CDR3 nucleotides: TGTGCCAGCAGCACCCGCAGGGGAACGAATTCACCCCTCCACTTT.